This T cell receptor (beta chain) stems from a study of cytomegalovirus exposure and HLA in healthy donors (dated by TCRdb to the late 2010s). Regarding the study in general: In an earlier analysis of some 550 of the donors, 250 to 300 Gb of sequence data and 90 million to 120 million unique TCR beta sequences from roughly 200 million T cells were reported. Approximately 310 gigabases of sequencing data and around 88 million unique TCR sequences made up an early release that covered 500 to 700 HLA-typed donors. Among the roughly 400 genotyped donors, 75% to 90% belonged to the genetic ancestry cluster associated with self-reported Caucasian donors. The aim of the study was to test whether cataloging public T cell receptors could identify signatures of past pathogen exposure. The T cell repertoires of 670 or so subjects were profiled by immunosequencing and related to cytomegalovirus serostatus. A separate validation cohort of roughly 130 different subjects was used in addition to the 666-subject first cohort. The study combined high-throughput TCR immunosequencing, statistical association of individual TCRs with disease status, and machine learning to predict cytomegalovirus infection status. A later analysis re-examined previously published TCR beta repertoires from roughly 720 donors and added high-resolution HLA genotyping to investigate patterns of TCR occurrence. The later analysis used no new phenotypic data to find candidate immune exposures, relying instead on TCR beta sequences and their occurrence across donors. An earlier analysis of around 540 of the donors applied high-throughput TCR beta sequencing to assess whether each TCR beta V gene segment acted as functional or pseudogenic. Donor age, sex, ethnicity and CMV serostatus were collected together with the repertoire data. In a later genetic analysis, genome-wide SNP genotypes for about 55% of the roughly 700 donors were used, and that subset was treated as a discovery cohort. Every repertoire in the discovery cohort had been generated on one and the same sequencing platform. Class I and class II HLA loci were covered by the typing at four-digit resolution. Typing coverage varied by locus: about 629-640 donors for A, B, C, DRB1 and DQB1; approximately 560 for DQA1; over 600 for DPA1; approximately 470 for DPB1. Roughly 5 DR-DQ haplotypes were handled as single units for association and clustering, since linkage in the cohort was strong. Across about 370 genotyped donors of the cohort, an average of roughly 250,000 unique TCR beta nucleotide sequences per donor were sequenced, and 15% to 20% of those sequences were non-productive. Overall results and qualifications from the work: The authors suggested that the approach could potentially be generalized to other disease states and immunological phenotypes. A cluster of highly shared sequence variants was judged likely to be a technical artifact of the sequencing pipeline. The 87-base-pair reads could not distinguish some IMGT-functional V segments, including TRBV6-2 and TRBV6-3, so those segments were excluded. Most CMV-associated TCR beta chains appeared to be HLA-restricted in a later analysis, and the HLA associations seemed to be driven largely by CMV exposure. Most TCR sequences were observed very rarely across donors, whereas some public TCRs were present in many individuals. Presence/absence analyses assumed roughly uniform sequencing depth across donors, an assumption that may not hold. A further reported finding was that TCR beta sequences accurately predicted the HLA-A and HLA-B alleles for most subjects in the first cohort. Because HLA typing was missing for some donors at each locus, association tests included only the typed subset. According to a later analysis, TCR association rates differed among HLA loci, with DRB1 alleles showing the most associated TCRs and HLA-C alleles showing the fewest. A later genetic analysis reported fewer N-insertions in productive TCRs among donors in an Asian-associated ancestry cluster than the approximately 670-donor mean. In vitro tests confirmed that a few of the cytomegalovirus-associated TCR beta chains recognize cytomegalovirus antigens. A later analysis found that HLA-associated TCR beta chains were more clonally expanded and had lower generation probabilities than equally common non-associated chains. Specific HLA alleles were associated with over 15,000 TCR beta sequences at a false discovery rate of 0.05 in a later analysis. When HLA alleles, especially DR and DQ, strongly co-occurred, TCR associations were difficult to assign to individual alleles. Correlated functional status among segregating V segments might reflect linkage disequilibrium, but an unknown experimental factor could not be ruled out. A later analysis reported that several top co-occurrence clusters appeared linked to parvovirus B19, influenza, CMV and Epstein-Barr virus. Broadly in line with IMGT annotations, most TCR beta V segments showed up in productive rearrangements about 87% or about 30% of the time in an earlier analysis of 450 to 750 of the donors. In a later genetic analysis, a missense DCLRE1C variant was associated with V-gene and J-gene trimming of TCR beta chains, and the association was replicated in an independent cohort. For the cohort, immune exposure information was limited to CMV serostatus. This cohort had only TCR beta chains sequenced, and the lack of alpha or paired-chain data limited which features could be detected. The study gave a list of under 200 TCR beta chains associated with cytomegalovirus. Some 16 rarely observed V segments, including chromosome 9 orphons, were excluded from the earlier analysis of about 600 of the donors because counts were too low. The classifier was reported to diagnose cytomegalovirus status with high specificity and sensitivity in both the original cohort and the validation cohort.

The protocol used for the library was the immunoSEQ multiplex PCR assay. A mixture of 60 forward primers for TCR Vbeta segments and 13 reverse primers for TCR Jbeta segments was used in the multiplex PCR. A multiplex PCR assay on genomic DNA amplified the CDR3 region of rearranged TCR beta genes. The Illumina HiSeq System was used to sequence the amplified TCR beta libraries as 87-base-pair reads. In the authors' own workflow: A later analysis counted approximately 76 million unique TCR beta chains across the 700 or so repertoires, and roughly 11 million of these chains were shared by at least two donors. Raw reads were error-corrected and collapsed into unique sequences with a nearest-neighbor algorithm that merged closely related sequences to remove PCR and sequencing errors. CDR3 sequences were aligned to IMGT reference sequences to assign V, D and J gene segments. For a sequence to be retained, a match of at least six nucleotides to both a V gene segment and a J gene segment was required. Rearrangements were called productive when the CDR3 lacked stop codons and stayed in frame with V and J; all others were non-productive. Following IMGT convention, CDR3 was defined as the stretch from the second conserved V-encoded cysteine to the conserved J-encoded phenylalanine. Sequences without an unambiguous match to a single V gene segment were excluded from the earlier analysis of about 630 of the donors. An earlier analysis of a few hundred of the donors classified V segments as functional when productive rearrangements were above 56.7% and as segregating when the standard deviation between donors was above 5%. A statistical classification framework was developed to diagnose cytomegalovirus status using the catalog of TCR beta chain sequences. In a later analysis, TCR nucleotide sequences were compared against IMGT/GENE-DB human TR gene sequences so that V and J genes could be assigned. In a later analysis, CDR3 sequences and most-parsimonious VDJ recombination scenarios were assigned using the TCRdist pipeline. In a later analysis, each TCR beta chain was defined by its CDR3 amino acid sequence together with its V-gene family, and reads lacking a unique V-gene family were excluded. To address suspected cross-contamination and a sequencing artifact, a later analysis removed roughly 580 highly shared, low-generation-probability nucleotide sequences. For each public chain, a later analysis derived a clonal expansion index from normalized ranks of inferred template counts within each repertoire. Generation probabilities in a later analysis came from a VDJ recombination model fitted to out-of-frame rearrangements, and those results were checked against IGoR. A later analysis scored TCR-TCR, TCR-HLA and TCR-CMV co-occurrence with hypergeometric tests, applying a repertoire-size bias correction to TCR pairs. A later analysis estimated false discovery rates by permuting HLA or CMV assignments 20 times. In a later analysis, co-occurring TCRs were grouped with DBSCAN, and TCRdist sequence similarity was added when clustering was performed within HLA-allele-positive subsets. Repertoires with fewer than 30,000 or more than 120,000 public chains were left out of co-occurrence clustering, as were about five repertoires with anomalous nucleotide sharing. TCRdb obtained this table from immuneACCESS and retained in-frame rearrangements with V and J assigned. These tables miss some clones; where compared with another copy, unresolved V genes account for less than half of the shortfall, and the remainder is unexplained. That table furnishes V, J and clone size, whereas the DNA furnished D and trimming. A total of 200,000 or so clones appear in this sample, 76% of them only once. The ten biggest clones cover about 0.63% of the sample.

The cohort comprised 710 or so healthy bone marrow donors. Cohort members were all nominally healthy when sampled, although unrecorded immune exposures were likely present. The donor was CMV seronegative and was included in the group of about 350 seronegative cohort members. Each donor provided a peripheral blood sample, and peripheral blood mononuclear cells were used for TCR beta sequencing. Genomic DNA was extracted from the blood cell samples with the Qiagen DNeasy Blood Extraction Kit. As regards this clone: No antigen is known for it. The record has no base qualities; no much larger clone is one base away.

From cysteine to phenylalanine, the CDR3 is 11 amino acids long. Kept here is only the CDR3 DNA, which spans 33 bases and is read in frame from base 1. The germline V gene (reference sequence) specifies DFQATT as CDR1 and SNEGSKA as CDR2. V is cut by 4 bases and J by 8 bases, and the space between the germline ends is 11 bases. This sequence originates from a man between 18 and 29 years old in good health and CMV-seronegative. The sequenced sample was PBMCs. The chain was built from TRBV20-1 and TRBJ2-5, with no D gene named confidently. The DNA sequence is given as TGCAGTGCTAACGTCGGCGGTACCCAGTACTTC. Its protein is CSANVGGTQYF.